Listed here are 7 T cell receptor beta chains from one sample, sequenced in a study of radiotherapy plus CTLA-4 blockade in lung cancer. Sequencing used immunoSEQ multiplex PCR; TCRdb keeps in-frame clones, though not all of them. The table lists some 110,000 clones, approximately 80% of them singletons. The specimen was peripheral blood, collected from a patient treated with radiotherapy plus ipilimumab. All receptors derive from a human donor with non-small cell lung cancer who had a partial response to radiotherapy plus ipilimumab.

In this sample, this clone turned up a few times. V is TRBV6-1 and J is TRBJ1-4; TRBD1 might be the D (5 bases). The CDR3 is 11 residues long. CDR1 and CDR2 (germline): MNHNS, SASEGT. The V end was cut by 4 bases, the J end by 12 bases, with 9 bases between. CDR3 protein: CASSGEGQLFF. The CDR3 DNA reads as TGTGCCAGCAGTGGGGAGGGGCAACTGTTTTTT.

Points on this clone: The junction departs from the called germline gene at one end, perhaps through a read error. This sample includes further DNA sequences coding for the same CDR3. This sequence joins TRBV7-3 and TRBJ1-1; 7 bases fit TRBD1. CDR3 length: 15 amino acids. Germline V gene sequence: CDR1 SGHTA, CDR2 FQGTGA. In nucleotides, the CDR3 is TGTGCCAGCAGCCCGCACGGACAGGTTGGCACTGAAGCCTTCTTT. Encoded protein: CASSPHGQVGTEAFF.

This chain uses TRBV19 with TRBJ1-5; no reliable D call. The CDR3 totals 13 residues. V lost 4 bases, J lost 7 bases, and 11 bases lay in between. Germline V lookup: CDR1 LNHDA, CDR2 SQIVND (reference sequence). CDR3 sequence reads: CASSNQEDQPQHF. CDR3 DNA: TGTGCCAGTAGTAACCAGGAGGACCAGCCCCAGCATTTT.

The chain couples TRBV30 to TRBJ2-7, with TRBD1 identical over 9 bases. The germline V gene encodes CDR1 GTSNPN and CDR2 SVGIG (reference sequence). V lost 0 bases and J lost 6; bases outside the gene matches: 12. There are 16 residues in the CDR3. In DNA form, the CDR3 reads TGTGCCTGGAGTGTCCAGCCGGGACAGGGAGTAGGCGAGCAGTACTTC. It translates to CAWSVQPGQGVGEQYF. Looking up the rest from reference TRBV30 and TRBJ2-7 gives the full variable domain: SQTIHQWPATLVQPVGSPLSLECTVEGTSNPNLYWYRQAAGRGLQLLFYSVGIGQISSEVPQNLSASRPQDRQFILSSKKLLLSDSGFYLCAWSVQPGQGVGEQYFGPGTRLTVT.

The chain carries TRBV6-5 and TRBJ2-1, with D perhaps matching TRBD1 (6 bases). The germline gives CDR1 MNHEY, CDR2 SVGAGI. The germline V and J ends were trimmed by 4 bases and 8 bases, with 18 bases remaining between them. This CDR3 is 15 amino acids long. The CDR3 DNA is TGTGCCAGCAGTTTCCAGACAGGCCTTAATGATGAGCAGTTCTTC. Translation gives CASSFQTGLNDEQFF.

The chain joins TRBV4-1 to TRBJ2-3; 9 bases fit TRBD2. CDR3 length: 17 residues. Germline trimming cut 0 bases from V and 2 bases from J; bases unmatched to any gene: 6. Germline V lookup: CDR1 MGHRA, CDR2 YSYEKL. Here the CDR3 reads CASSQERASGITDTQYF. CDR3 nucleotide sequence: TGCGCCAGCAGCCAAGAAAGAGCTAGCGGGATCACAGATACGCAGTATTTT.

The J gene is TRBJ2-3, the V gene TRBV6-5; possibly TRBD2 for D (6 bases). In germline, CDR1 is MNHEY, CDR2 SVGAGI. Deletions cut 4 bases from V and 6 bases from J, with 20 bases between. This CDR3 is 16 amino acids long. Here the CDR3 reads CASSSIRDSLGDTQYF. The CDR3 DNA reads TGTGCCAGCAGTTCCATACGGGACTCCTTGGGGGATACGCAGTATTTT.